This TCR beta chain was sequenced during a study of post-analysis software for immune sequencing data. The study's findings and limits: A few TRBV segments were significantly more frequent in patients than in controls. TRBV5-6, TRBV5-1 and TRBV20-1 were among these segments. With F measure, samples from one preparation batch clustered together strongly. Multiple sclerosis patients had significantly lower normalized Chao1 diversity than controls.

CDR3 size: 16 residues. The germline V gene encodes CDR1 SGHRS and CDR2 YFSETQ. The V segment lost 4 bases and the J segment 0 bases; nucleotides outside the gene matches: 9. Each TCR beta cDNA library carried unique molecular identifiers. Between roughly 1 and 10 million T cells gave rise to some 490,000 cDNA molecules. TCRdb re-called the PCR reads through MiXCR, storing one row per CDR3 protein. Of about 820,000 distinct CDR3 sequences listed, about 53% are singletons. This clonotype was observed a handful of times. What it recognizes is unknown. The source is a girl under 18 with multiple sclerosis. Sequencing was done on a sample of blood. The V and J genes are TRBV5-1 and TRBJ2-7; 8 bases are shared with TRBD1. DNA for the CDR3: TGCGCCAGCAGCATCGGACAGGGCATCCTCTCCTACGAGCAGTACTTC. Amino acid sequence: CASSIGQGILSYEQYF.